Shown below are 10 T cell receptor beta chains from a single sample sequenced in a study of T-cell reconstitution after alpha-beta-depleted transplantation in children. During its preparation, the TCRbeta library received unique molecular identifiers. TCRdb reprocessed the PCR reads with MiXCR, giving one entry per CDR3 protein. The table shows over 150,000 distinct CDR3 sequences, with roughly 11% occurring only once. The starting material was PBMCs, obtained before TCRalphabeta/CD19-depleted stem cell transplant. These receptors all come from a boy aged 2 to 10 with acute myeloid leukemia, due to receive a stem cell transplant.

This clonotype appeared many times. J is TRBJ2-1 and V is TRBV20-1; TRBD2 agrees at 10 bases. This CDR3 has 16 amino acids. The germline V gene encodes CDR1 DFQATT and CDR2 SNEGSKA (reference sequence). Trimming took 0 bases from V and 0 from J; bases not matched to a gene: 2. CDR3 loop: CSARDTSGASYNEQFF. The DNA for the CDR3 is TGCAGTGCTAGAGATACTAGCGGGGCCTCCTACAATGAGCAGTTCTTC.

This clonotype was seen ten or more times. The rearrangement joins TRBV5-1 to TRBJ2-5; no clear D. The V end lost 6 bases, the J end lost 3 bases, and 3 bases lay between the germline ends. The germline gives CDR1 SGHRS, CDR2 YFSETQ. The CDR3 loop spans 10 amino acids. The CDR3 loop is CASTKETQYF. The CDR3 coding sequence is TGCGCCAGCACTAAAGAGACCCAGTACTTC.

The chain links TRBV6-1 to TRBJ1-1; perhaps TRBD1 as D (5 bases). This CDR3 region has 19 residues. Trimming removed 2 bases at V and 1 base at J, with 23 bases between. The germline V gene has CDR1 MNHNS and CDR2 SASEGT. The CDR3 DNA reads TGTGCCAGCAGTGAAAGGTTGCCAGGGCTCCTGAAAGGGAACACTGAAGCTTTCTTT. Translating it yields CASSERLPGLLKGNTEAFF.

This clonotype was seen a single time. A read error is possible here, since a much larger clone lies one base away. This chain joins TRBV4-2 and TRBJ2-3; D is undetermined. The germline V gene has CDR1 LGHNA and CDR2 YNFKEQ. This CDR3 is 14 amino acids long. The CDR3 here is CASSQPPETDTRYF. CDR3 bases: TGTGCCAGCAGCCAACCACCCGAAACAGATACGCGGTATTTT.

This clonotype was seen ten or more times. The chain couples TRBV5-1 to TRBJ2-1; TRBD2 matches at 7 bases. The CDR3 is 15 amino acids. V was pared by 3 bases and J by 7 bases, with 10 bases of the junction left unmatched. Looked up from germline, CDR1 is SGHRS and CDR2 is YFSETQ. The CDR3 DNA follows: TGCGCCAGCAGCTGGGAATGGACTAGGAGGAATGAGCAGTTCTTC. Translation gives CASSWEWTRRNEQFF.

This clonotype has ten or more counts. This chain uses TRBV6-1 with TRBJ2-7; 9 positions match TRBD2. V was clipped by 6 bases and J by 4 bases; unmatched bases: 7. From germline, CDR1 is MNHNS and CDR2 SASEGT. The CDR3 extends over 14 amino acids. Here the CDR3 DNA reads TGTGCCAGCAGAATAGCGGGAGCGGTGTACGAGCAGTACTTC. Translating gives CASRIAGAVYEQYF.

This clonotype showed up many times. The rearrangement joins TRBV27 to TRBJ2-3; 7 bases are shared with TRBD2. Germline V gene data show CDR1 as MNHEY and CDR2 as SMNVEV (reference sequence). The CDR3 has 18 amino acids. The V and J ends lost 9 bases and 2 bases, in that order; junction bases with no gene match: 20. CDR3 region: CASSRAGRVIWHTDTQYF. The CDR3 DNA is TGTGCCAGTTCCCGAGCGGGACGAGTAATTTGGCACACAGATACGCAGTATTTT.

This clonotype occurred many times. The genes are TRBV20-1 and TRBJ2-1, with TRBD2 matching over 12 bases. The length of the CDR3 is 14 residues. Looked up from germline, CDR1 is DFQATT and CDR2 is SNEGSKA (reference sequence). V lost 3 bases and J lost 10; bases outside the gene matches: 7. This CDR3 is CSASGGLAGGEQFF. The CDR3 region has the DNA TGCAGTGCTAGCGGTGGCCTAGCGGGAGGGGAGCAGTTCTTC.

This clonotype was picked up many times. The gene calls are TRBV20-1 and TRBJ1-1, with D possibly TRBD1 on 5 matching bases. The length of the CDR3 is 12 residues. The V end lost 4 bases, the J end lost 5 bases, and 11 bases lay between the germline ends. CDR1 DFQATT and CDR2 SNEGSKA come from the germline V gene (reference sequence). This chain's CDR3 is CSAMVEGTEAFF. The CDR3 DNA sequence: TGCAGTGCTATGGTGGAGGGGACTGAAGCTTTCTTT.

This clonotype came up many times. This CDR3 is CSAVADLNSQHF. For the CDR3, the DNA is TGCAGTGCCGTCGCTGATCTCAATTCCCAGCATTTT. V and J are TRBV20-1 and TRBJ1-5, with D unclear. CDR1 is DFQATT and CDR2 is SNEGSKA in the germline V gene (reference sequence). The CDR3 is made up of 12 amino acids. Deletions cut 6 bases from V and 11 bases from J, with 17 bases between.